This T cell receptor (beta chain) emerged from a study of blood T cell repertoires in COVID-19. As for the study in general: In each case, the material was cDNA or gDNA derived from T cells, B-cell-depleted T cells, or PBMCs.

Germline CDR1 reads LNHNV; CDR2 reads YYDKDF (reference sequence). This CDR3 has 17 residues. Trimming cost V 0 bases and J 6 bases; bases outside gene matches: 13. As handled by the study authors: Estimated nucleated cell counts came from reference gene primer amplification. Measured with immunoSEQ multiplex PCR; TCRdb has only the in-frame clones, and not every one. The V and J calls and clone size are taken from that table; D and trimming were inferred from the DNA. The sample lists around 120,000 clones; roughly 79% were seen once. Material: peripheral blood. V is TRBV15 and J is TRBJ2-7; TRBD1 aligns across 8 bases. The TCR was taken from a man in his 70s with acute or convalescent COVID-19. The CDR3 coding sequence is TGTGCCACCAGCAGAGAATCCCCAGGACAGGGTATCTCCGAGCAGTACTTC. Translated: CATSRESPGQGISEQYF.